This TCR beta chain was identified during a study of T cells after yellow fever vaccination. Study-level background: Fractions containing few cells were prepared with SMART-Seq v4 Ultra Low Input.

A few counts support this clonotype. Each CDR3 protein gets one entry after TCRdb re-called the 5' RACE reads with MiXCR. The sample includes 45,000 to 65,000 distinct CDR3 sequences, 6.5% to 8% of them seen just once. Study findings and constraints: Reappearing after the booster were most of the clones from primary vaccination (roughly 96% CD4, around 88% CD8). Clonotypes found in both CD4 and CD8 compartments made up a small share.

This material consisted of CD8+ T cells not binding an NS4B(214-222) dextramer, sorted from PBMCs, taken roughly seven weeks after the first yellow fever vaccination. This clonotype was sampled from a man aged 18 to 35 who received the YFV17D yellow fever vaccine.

The CDR3 region has the DNA TGTGCCAGCAGCCTCGGACAGGGGCCCTACTCCTACGAGCAGTACTTC. Protein sequence: CASSLGQGPYSYEQYF. V is TRBV5-4 and J is TRBJ2-7, with 9 bases aligning to TRBD1. V shed 4 bases and J 0 bases; nucleotides not matched to a gene: 8. The length of the CDR3 is 16 residues. CDR1 is SGHNT, CDR2 YYREEE, per germline (reference sequence). Variable domain in full (rest from reference TRBV5-4 and TRBJ2-7): ETGVTQSPTHLIKTRGQQVTLRCSSQSGHNTVSWYQQALGQGPQFIFQYYREEENGRGNFPPRFSGLQFPNYSSELNVNALELDDSALYLCASSLGQGPYSYEQYFGPGTRLTVT.